The 15 T cell receptor beta chains presented below share a single source sample, sequenced in a study of control samples from healthy donors and cancer patients. The data were produced by immunoSEQ multiplex PCR, yet TCRdb's version contains in-frame clones alone and is incomplete. The table records around 110,000 clones, about 94% of them present only once. Sequencing was carried out using blood. These receptors were collected from a man in his thirties or forties in good health.

This chain uses TRBV10-2 with TRBJ1-3, with D possibly matching TRBD1 (5 bases). The V gene's germline CDR1 is WSHSY and CDR2 SAAADI. V lost 5 bases and J lost 0, with 14 bases in between. The CDR3 runs 16 residues. This CDR3 reads CASSTPLDSSGNTIYF. The CDR3 DNA follows: TGCGCCAGCAGTACCCCTTTAGACAGCTCTGGAAACACCATATATTTT.

The chain is built from TRBV27 and TRBJ2-2; D is unclear. V was pared by 3 bases and J by 6 bases, with 5 bases between. The CDR3 length is 12 residues. CDR1 and CDR2 (germline): MNHEY, SMNVEV (reference sequence). CDR3 amino acids: CASSLFPGELFF. The CDR3 nucleotides read TGTGCCAGCAGTTTGTTTCCCGGGGAGCTGTTTTTT.

The genes are TRBV29-1 and TRBJ1-4; 7 bases match TRBD1. The V segment lost 3 bases and the J segment 5 bases; nucleotides outside the gene matches: 12. The CDR3 has 16 residues. Germline CDR1 and CDR2: SQVTM and ANQGSEA. The CDR3 here is CSVEDLLGTENEKLFF. CDR3 bases: TGCAGCGTTGAGGATCTTTTAGGGACAGAGAATGAAAAACTGTTTTTT. Together with reference TRBV29-1 and TRBJ1-4, the CDR3 gives the full variable domain: SAVISQKPSRDICQRGTSLTIQCQVDSQVTMMFWYRQQPGQSLTLIATANQGSEATYESGFVIDKFPISRPNLTFSTLTVSNMSPEDSSIYLCSVEDLLGTENEKLFFGSGTQLSVL.

The chain has TRBV2 and TRBJ1-5; D gene ambiguous. The germline V gene has CDR1 SNHLY and CDR2 FYNNEI. The CDR3 totals 12 residues. Trimming left V 2 bases short and J 9 bases short, with 8 bases between. In DNA, the CDR3 is TGTGCCAGCAGTGAAAGGGAGTGGCCCCAGCATTTT. Translating gives CASSEREWPQHF.

The chain joins TRBV19 to TRBJ1-6, with 7 positions matching TRBD1. V lost 3 bases to trimming and J lost 8 bases; unmatched junction nucleotides: 16. Per germline, CDR1 LNHDA and CDR2 SQIVND (reference sequence). This CDR3 spans 18 amino acids. The CDR3 region is CASSIRQGAPYSYSPLHF. DNA for the CDR3: TGTGCCAGTAGTATTCGACAGGGCGCCCCATATTCTTATTCACCCCTCCACTTT.

The chain links TRBV12-3 or TRBV12-4 to TRBJ1-2; 7 nucleotides agree with TRBD1. V shed 6 bases and J 4 bases; nucleotides not matched to a gene: 5. CDR3 length equals 13 residues. DNA of the CDR3: TGTGCCAGCAGCAGGGACAGTCCCTATGGCTACACCTTC. Protein product: CASSRDSPYGYTF.

This chain joins TRBV12-3 or TRBV12-4 and TRBJ1-2; TRBD1 matches 7 bases. V shed 5 bases and J 8 bases; nucleotides not matched to a gene: 8. This CDR3 spans 13 amino acids. The chain's CDR3 is CASSPPGGSGYTF. CDR3 DNA sequence: TGTGCCAGCAGTCCCCCAGGGGGAAGCGGCTACACCTTC.

V usage is TRBV5-6 and J usage is TRBJ2-5; D not resolved. Trimming took 0 bases from V and 5 from J, leaving 11 bases between them. The germline V gene encodes CDR1 SGHDT and CDR2 YYEEEE. CDR3 length equals 14 residues. This CDR3 is CASSLGVDEETQYF. As DNA, the CDR3 is TGTGCCAGCAGCTTGGGGGTGGACGAGGAGACCCAGTACTTC. Full variable domain (rest looked up from reference TRBV5-6 and TRBJ2-5): DAGVTQSPTHLIKTRGQQVTLRCSPKSGHDTVSWYQQALGQGPQFIFQYYEEEERQRGNFPDRFSGHQFPNYSSELNVNALLLGDSALYLCASSLGVDEETQYFGPGTRLLVL.

This chain joins TRBV6-5 and TRBJ1-6; D uncertain. Germline V lookup: CDR1 MNHEY, CDR2 SVGAGI. The CDR3 has 15 amino acids. V was trimmed by 2 bases and J by 8 bases, leaving 13 bases between them. The CDR3 spells CASSYRPEGHSPLHF. The DNA of the CDR3 is TGTGCCAGCAGTTACCGACCAGAGGGCCATTCACCCCTCCACTTT.

Comment on this clone: Other DNA variants within this sample encode the same CDR3. For the CDR3, the DNA is TGTGCCAGCAGCTTGGGGGGTTACGAGCAGTACGTC. This sequence encodes CASSLGGYEQYV. V is TRBV5-4 and J is TRBJ2-7; D unclear. Per the germline V gene, CDR1 is SGHNT and CDR2 is YYREEE (reference sequence). This CDR3 contains 12 residues. V lost 0 bases to trimming and J lost 4 bases, with 5 bases between them.

The rearrangement joins TRBV18 to TRBJ1-2; unclear D gene. CDR3 length: 15 amino acids. Germline CDR1 reads KGHSH; CDR2 reads LQKENI. Between the trimmed V and J ends, which lost 5 bases and 2 bases, there was a span of 15 bases. CDR3 protein: CASSTYTKTNYGYTF. The CDR3, as DNA: TGTGCCAGCTCAACTTATACAAAGACGAACTATGGCTACACCTTC.

The gene calls are TRBV27 and TRBJ1-5, with D hard to call. With 3 bases removed from V and 6 bases from J, the gap between germline ends came to 6 bases. Germline values: CDR1 MNHEY, CDR2 SMNVEV (reference sequence). This CDR3 is built from 12 residues. Written as DNA, the CDR3 is TGTGCCAGCAGTTTTCATGGTCAGCCCCAGCATTTT. This gives the protein CASSFHGQPQHF.

This clone was seen more than once but under ten times. The chain links TRBV5-5 to TRBJ1-3; D unresolved. Germline loops: CDR1 SGHKS, CDR2 YYEKEE (reference sequence). Trimming left V 0 bases short and J 0 bases short, with 7 bases between. This CDR3 region has 15 residues. CDR3 DNA sequence: TGTGCCAGCAGCTTGGCCCACAGCTCTGGAAACACCATATATTTT. Translating it yields CASSLAHSSGNTIYF. Combining the CDR3 with reference TRBV5-5 and TRBJ1-3 gives the whole variable domain DAGVTQSPTHLIKTRGQQVTLRCSPISGHKSVSWYQQVLGQGPQFIFQYYEKEERGRGNFPDRFSARQFPNYSSELNVNALLLGDSALYLCASSLAHSSGNTIYFGEGSWLTVV.

This chain uses TRBV28 with TRBJ2-7; D is uncertain. Germline CDR1 and CDR2: MDHEN and SYDVKM. The CDR3 runs 14 residues. Trimming shortened V by 5 bases and J by 2 bases, and 13 bases separated the two germline ends. This chain's CDR3 is CASSPAVQAYEQYF. DNA for the CDR3: TGTGCCAGCAGTCCTGCAGTTCAGGCCTACGAGCAGTACTTC.

The J gene is TRBJ1-4, the V gene TRBV6-5; D unclear. V was shortened by 7 bases and J by 0 bases, with 9 bases between the two germline ends. There are 14 residues in the CDR3. The V gene's germline CDR1 is MNHEY and CDR2 SVGAGI. The CDR3 loop reads CASTPGSTNEKLFF. As DNA, the CDR3 is TGTGCCAGCACACCCGGGTCAACTAATGAAAAACTGTTTTTT.